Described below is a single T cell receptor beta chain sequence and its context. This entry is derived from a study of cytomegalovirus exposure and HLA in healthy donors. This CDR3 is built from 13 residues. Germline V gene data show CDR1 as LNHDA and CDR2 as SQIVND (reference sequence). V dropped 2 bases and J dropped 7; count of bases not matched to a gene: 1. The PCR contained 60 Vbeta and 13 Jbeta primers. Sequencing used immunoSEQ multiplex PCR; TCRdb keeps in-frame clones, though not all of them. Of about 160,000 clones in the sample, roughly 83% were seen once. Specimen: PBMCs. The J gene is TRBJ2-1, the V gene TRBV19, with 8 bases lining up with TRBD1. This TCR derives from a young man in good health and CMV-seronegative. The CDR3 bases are TGTGCCAGTAGTATAACAGGGGGGAATGAGCAGTTCTTC. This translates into CASSITGGNEQFF.